The text below deals with one T cell receptor beta chain. Its antigen remains unknown. The libraries were made with immunoSEQ version 4 in survey mode. Only in-frame clones appear in the TCRdb table, and some are missing; sequencing was by immunoSEQ multiplex PCR. The table shows fewer than 35,000 clones, with approximately 80% occurring only once. Stimulation used 10 ug/mL lysate from CMV-infected fibroblasts. CD40L/CD69 double-negative CD45RO-high memory CD4+ T cells were collected. The data were taken from a study of persistence of HIV-infected CD4 T cells. Study in general: The sample holds CD4+ T cells responsive to CMV or HIV-1 Gag. Blood samples, up to roughly 200 mL, came from multiple time points, except two leukapheresis donors sampled once. Suppressive ART had lasted a median of 8 years.

The germline V gene has CDR1 SGDLS and CDR2 YYNGEE. This CDR3 spans 15 amino acids. The V and J ends lost 0 bases and 1 base respectively, with 10 bases between them. The chain is built from TRBV9 and TRBJ1-1; unclear D gene. The receptor's source is an adult man with HIV who was CMV-seropositive. Sequencing used CD4+ T cells sorted from PBMCs after approximately 18-hour stimulation, obtained from a patient who received antiretroviral therapy. DNA for the CDR3: TGTGCCAGCAGCGTAGATATAAAGGCGAACACTGAAGCTTTCTTT. It is translated as CASSVDIKANTEAFF.